The present entry profiles one T cell receptor (beta chain) with its context. This clone came up a few times. The clone's antigen remains unknown. Per-base qualities were not stored, and no clone one base away is much larger. Including cysteine and phenylalanine, the CDR3 has 18 amino acids. This entry keeps only the CDR3 DNA: 54 bases, framed from base 1. Unmatched junction bases come to 8, with V trimmed by 5 bases and J by 0 bases. Taken from the germline V gene (reference sequence), the CDR1 and CDR2 loops are MNHEY and SMNVEV. The healthy control group was made up of roughly 34 blood donors, and the Finnish Red Cross blood service supplied their buffy coats. All TCR-sequenced material derived from peripheral blood: patient blood samples and healthy donor buffy coats. Peripheral blood mononuclear cells were isolated by Ficoll-Hypaque gradient centrifugation. For the healthy controls, CD4+ cells were obtained from buffy coats by magnetic purification. The Gentra Puregene Cell and Tissue kit was used for genomic DNA extraction, and quantification was performed on a Qubit 2.0 fluorometer.

These data originate in a study of STAT5B mutations in CD4+ large granular lymphocyte leukemia (dated by TCRdb to between 2021 and 2023). With regard to the full study: Among the healthy controls, the CDR3 'QG' motif was associated with a particular HLA allele. TCRbeta repertoires of CD4+ T-cell large granular lymphocyte leukemia patients were compared with those of healthy blood donors. Flow cytometry on FACSCanto II or FACSVerse confirmed that purified fractions exceeded 95% purity among lymphocytes.

Results the study describes overall, beyond this receptor: Main leukemic clonotypes were private to each patient, although 25% to 30% appeared at low frequency in other patients' non-leukemic repertoires. TRBV06-family usage was enriched among the top patient clones (8/27) compared with healthy controls (2/35). CD4-sorted patient repertoires appeared more clonal than healthy CD4+ repertoires, and this difference persisted after removing the putative leukemic clones. The data were not HLA-matched, and the higher clonality in CD4+ T-LGLL than in CD8+ T-LGLL could be due to the relatively small sample size.

The immunoSEQ assay at survey resolution was applied to genomic DNA for sequencing of TCRbeta rearrangements. Under the source paper's analysis protocol: In the TCR sequencing data, the lowest productive clonotype frequency that could be detected was 2.59 x 10-5. Analyses included only productive TCRbeta rearrangements, meaning complete and in-frame sequences. Clonality for each sample was calculated as Simpson clonality in the immunoSEQ Analyzer version 3.0. Clones were categorized by frequency as very rare, small, medium, large (1-20%) or hyperexpanded (>20%). OLGA 1.2.3 estimated generation probabilities, VDJtools produced V-gene circos plots, VDJdb was queried for specificities, and GLIPH identified CDR3 motifs. TCRdb mirrors the immuneACCESS table, restricted to in-frame sequences. Some clones are absent from its copies; in checked studies, under half trace to an unresolved V gene, and the reason for the others is unknown. Clonal size and the V and J genes are those of that table, whereas D and trimming came from the DNA. In this sample the table shows about 28,000 clones, approximately 79% of which occur a single time. The ten most abundant clones make up 6.2% of the sample.

The chain is assembled from TRBV27 and TRBJ2-6, with 9 bases aligning to TRBD1. The sequence derives from a human donor in good health. The sequenced sample consisted of CD4+ T cells from blood buffy coats. Here the CDR3 is given as CASSKGQGLLSGANVLTF. The bases read TGTGCCAGCAGTAAGGGACAGGGACTGCTCTCTGGGGCCAACGTCCTGACTTTC.